This TCR beta chain appears in the sequencing data of a study of Graves' ophthalmopathy and Graves' hyperthyroidism. From RNA, the CDR3 regions of TCR beta chains were amplified and sequenced. Second-round multiplex PCR came after a first-round RT-PCR that employed HTBI primers. One entry per CDR3 protein, called by TCRdb with MiXCR from the multiplex PCR reads. The sample contains around 1.1 million distinct CDR3 sequences, less than 45% of which appear only once. Overall study findings and caveats: Most clonotypes expanded in thyroid above 0.001 frequency were present in blood too.

This clonotype has at least ten counts. Its target is not known. Trimming left V 1 base short and J 2 bases short, with 8 bases between. This CDR3 region has 14 residues. The sequencing sample was made of peripheral blood or thyroid tissue (not recorded which). This clonotype was sampled from an adult man with Graves' hyperthyroidism. The chain recombines TRBV12-3 or TRBV12-4 with TRBJ1-1; tentative D call: TRBD1 (5 bases). The CDR3, as DNA: TGTGCCAGCAGTTTAGTTCGGGACAACACTGAAGCTTTCTTT. It yields the protein CASSLVRDNTEAFF.